This T cell receptor beta chain originates from a study of T-cell reconstitution after alpha-beta-depleted transplantation in children. Overall study results and limits: The study traced high day-60 TCRbeta diversity in some patients to surviving recipient T cells and thymic progenitors. One year after transplant, T-cell counts and diversity came mostly from newly produced T cells. By about two months after transplant, alpha-beta T cells reportedly arose from several hundred graft clones that had expanded.

Trimming removed 0 bases from V and 3 bases from J, with 11 bases in between. In germline, CDR1 is SGHRS, CDR2 YFSETQ. The CDR3 has 15 amino acids. Unique molecular identifiers featured in how the TCRbeta library was prepared. TCRdb recomputed calls from the PCR reads with MiXCR, one row per CDR3 protein. The sample lists around 700,000 distinct CDR3 sequences, around 13% occurring once. This clonotype was recorded many times. Its antigen is unidentified. This sample comprised PBMCs, obtained before TCRalphabeta/CD19-depleted stem cell transplant. This chain joins TRBV5-1 and TRBJ2-3, with D possibly called TRBD1 or TRBD2 (6 bases each). This sequence was found in a girl aged 2 to 9 with congenital amegakaryocytic thrombocytopenia, due to receive a stem cell transplant. In DNA, the CDR3 is TGCGCCAGCAGCTTGGCCGGGGGCAAGACAGATACGCAGTATTTT. Translation: CASSLAGGKTDTQYF.